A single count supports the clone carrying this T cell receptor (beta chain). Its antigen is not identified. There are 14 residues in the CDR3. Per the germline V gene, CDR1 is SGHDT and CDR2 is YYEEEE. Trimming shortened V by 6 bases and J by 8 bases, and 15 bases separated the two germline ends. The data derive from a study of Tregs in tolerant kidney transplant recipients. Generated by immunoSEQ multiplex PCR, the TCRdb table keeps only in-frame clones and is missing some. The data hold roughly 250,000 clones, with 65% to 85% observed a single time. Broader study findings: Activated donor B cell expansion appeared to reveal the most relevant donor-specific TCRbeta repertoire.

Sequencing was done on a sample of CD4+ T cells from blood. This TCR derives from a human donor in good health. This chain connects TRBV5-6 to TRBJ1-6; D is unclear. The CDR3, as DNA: TGTGCCAGCATCCGGGCTGCCGGTTATTCACCCCTCCACTTT. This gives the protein CASIRAAGYSPLHF. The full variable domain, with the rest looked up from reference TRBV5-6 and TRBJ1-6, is DAGVTQSPTHLIKTRGQQVTLRCSPKSGHDTVSWYQQALGQGPQFIFQYYEEEERQRGNFPDRFSGHQFPNYSSELNVNALLLGDSALYLCASIRAAGYSPLHFGNGTRLTVT.